The 8 T cell receptor beta chains below were found in one sample sequenced in a study of breast tumors, draining lymph nodes, adjacent tissues. Each CDR3 protein is one row after TCRdb ran MiXCR on the multiplex PCR reads. The sample includes approximately 37,000 distinct CDR3 sequences, around a third of them seen just once. Material for sequencing was breast tumor tissue. Every receptor here comes from a female donor with breast cancer. Some clones in this sample may be carry-over from other donors' samples.

The gene calls are TRBV4-1 and TRBJ2-7; tentative D call: TRBD2 (5 bases). From germline, CDR1 is MGHRA and CDR2 YSYEKL. Trimming removed 4 bases from V and 5 bases from J, with 21 bases in between. This CDR3 has 16 amino acids. The CDR3 sequence: CASSPNGSSEVHEQYF. The CDR3 nucleotides are TGCGCCAGCAGCCCCAACGGCAGTTCGGAGGTCCACGAGCAGTACTTC.

This clonotype was seen at least ten times. V is TRBV12-5 and J is TRBJ2-7, with D unresolved. The CDR3 extends over 17 amino acids. Trimming removed 5 bases at V and 3 bases at J, with 23 bases between. In germline, CDR1 is LGHNT, CDR2 FRNRAP. CDR3 bases: TGTGCTAGTGGTGCTGATAATTGGCTTGAAGGGAACTACGAGCAGTACTTC. It encodes CASGADNWLEGNYEQYF.

As regards this clonotype: A clone one base away is much larger, so this may be a read error. V is TRBV6-6 and J is TRBJ2-3, with TRBD1 identical over 8 bases. J lost 0 bases, V lost 8 bases, and 16 bases had no gene match. The V gene's germline CDR1 is MNHNY and CDR2 SVGAGI (reference sequence). CDR3 length: 18 residues. CDR3 amino acids: CASRSDRVPLPSTDTQYF. The CDR3 DNA reads as TGTGCCAGCCGGTCGGACAGGGTCCCTCTACCTAGCACAGATACGCAGTATTTT.

The sample holds many counts of this clonotype. J is TRBJ1-2 and V is TRBV4-1; D is possibly TRBD1 (5 bases). Germline V gene sequence: CDR1 MGHRA, CDR2 YSYEKL. Trimming removed 1 base at V and 4 bases at J, with 13 bases between. The CDR3 extends over 15 amino acids. The CDR3 nucleotides read TGCGCCAGCAGCCAAGGCACAGGAGGCTTCTATGGCTACACCTTC. Protein product: CASSQGTGGFYGYTF.

V gene TRBV19 combines with J gene TRBJ2-2, with TRBD1 matching 7 bases. V shed 6 bases and J 4 bases; nucleotides not matched to a gene: 5. The CDR3 length is 14 residues. Per the germline V gene, CDR1 is LNHDA and CDR2 is SQIVND (reference sequence). CDR3 protein: CASRQTGITGELFF. The CDR3 nucleotides read TGTGCCAGTAGGCAGACAGGGATCACCGGGGAGCTGTTTTTT.

The sample holds a few counts of this clonotype. The chain recombines TRBV7-9 with TRBJ2-3; perhaps TRBD2 as D (7 bases). The CDR3 is 14 residues long. The V gene lost 6 bases and the J gene lost 5 bases, with 15 bases spanning the gap. Germline CDR1 reads SEHNR; CDR2 reads FQNEAQ (reference sequence). In DNA, the CDR3 is TGTGCCAGCAGTCTTGGGGGGGCCAAAGATACGCAGTATTTT. Its protein is CASSLGGAKDTQYF.

This clonotype was recorded many times. The gene calls are TRBV29-1 and TRBJ2-3; D is possibly TRBD1 (5 bases). Germline CDR1 is SQVTM and CDR2 is ANQGSEA. CDR3 length: 11 residues. V dropped 6 bases and J dropped 10 bases, with 14 bases sitting between them. The CDR3 bases are TGCAGCGTCGGATACAGGCAGGCGCAGTATTTT. As protein: CSVGYRQAQYF.

A word on this clonotype: One end of the junction does not line up with germline, which may come from a read error. The chain couples TRBV10-3 to TRBJ2-1, with D maybe TRBD2 (6 bases). Germline V gene data show CDR1 as ENHRY and CDR2 as SYGVKD. The CDR3 spans 17 residues. CDR3 coding DNA: TGTGCCGTCAGTGAGTCTGGGCTAGCGAGTTCCTACAATGAGCAGTTCTTC. Translating gives CAVSESGLASSYNEQFF.